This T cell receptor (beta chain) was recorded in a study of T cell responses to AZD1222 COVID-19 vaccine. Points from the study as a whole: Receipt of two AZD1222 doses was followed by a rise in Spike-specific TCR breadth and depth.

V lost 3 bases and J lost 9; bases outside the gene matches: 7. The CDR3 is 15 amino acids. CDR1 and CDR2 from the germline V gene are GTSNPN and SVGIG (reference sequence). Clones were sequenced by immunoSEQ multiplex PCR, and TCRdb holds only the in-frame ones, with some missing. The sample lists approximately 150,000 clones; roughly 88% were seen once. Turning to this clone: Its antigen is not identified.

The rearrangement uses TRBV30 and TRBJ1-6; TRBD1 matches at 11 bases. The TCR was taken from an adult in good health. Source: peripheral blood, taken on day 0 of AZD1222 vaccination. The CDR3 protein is CAWRLRDRGFSPLHF. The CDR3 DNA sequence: TGTGCCTGGAGGTTACGGGACAGGGGGTTTTCACCCCTCCACTTT.